The sequence of this T cell receptor beta chain was determined in a study of patients and donors after allogeneic stem cell transplantation. Each CDR3 protein gets one entry after TCRdb re-called the RT-PCR reads with MiXCR. Found here are a few hundred thousand distinct CDR3 sequences, roughly 15% of them singletons; the top ten hold about 9.9%. The CDR3 is 12 amino acids. The V gene lost 2 bases and the J gene lost 5 bases, with 6 bases spanning the gap. The clonotype was recovered from a human donor who was either an allogeneic HSCT recipient or a stem cell or donor lymphocyte infusion donor (not recorded which). It is not recorded whose cells these are; they may come from a transplant donor. The sample taken for sequencing was blood, either unsorted or a sorted T cell fraction (not recorded which). This chain connects TRBV12-3 or TRBV12-4 to TRBJ1-1; possibly TRBD1 for D (5 bases). As DNA, the CDR3 is TGTGCCAGCAGTTTATCAGGGACTGAAGCTTTCTTT. Protein: CASSLSGTEAFF.